What follows are 21 T cell receptor beta chains derived from one specimen sequenced in a study of blood T cell repertoires in COVID-19. Assay used: immunoSEQ multiplex PCR; TCRdb lists only in-frame clones, some missing. There are fewer than 200,000 clones in the sample; about 86% occur only once, and around 9% lies in the top ten. The sample was peripheral blood. The receptors were sampled from a man between 50 and 59 years old with active or convalescent COVID-19.

The V call is TRBV6-5, the J call TRBJ1-1; no clear D gene. Germline V gives CDR1 MNHEY, CDR2 SVGAGI. The CDR3 runs 11 residues. V was clipped by 3 bases and J by 14 bases, with 13 bases between them. CDR3 amino acids: CASSYHGLSFF. CDR3 coding DNA: TGTGCCAGCAGTTATCACGGTCTAAGCTTCTTT.

This sequence joins TRBV4-1 and TRBJ1-3, with D hard to call. The CDR3 length is 16 residues. Germline-derived CDR1 and CDR2 are MGHRA and YSYEKL. V was shortened by 0 bases and J by 0 bases, with 9 bases between the two germline ends. Here the CDR3 DNA reads TGCGCCAGCAGCCAAGAAGCGCTTTTCTCTGGAAACACCATATATTTT. This sequence encodes CASSQEALFSGNTIYF.

This chain links TRBV2 with TRBJ2-3; 8 bases fit TRBD1. Germline CDR1 and CDR2: SNHLY and FYNNEI. This CDR3 spans 14 amino acids. Trimming at V came to 5 bases and at J to 4 bases, leaving 5 bases not matched to a gene. CDR3 nucleotides: TGTGCCAGCAGTTATGGACAGGGTCCAGATACGCAGTATTTT. Translation gives CASSYGQGPDTQYF. Looking up the rest from reference TRBV2 and TRBJ2-3 gives the full variable domain: EPEVTQTPSHQVTQMGQEVILRCVPISNHLYFYWYRQILGQKVEFLVSFYNNEISEKSEIFDDQFSVERPDGSNFTLKIRSTKLEDSAMYFCASSYGQGPDTQYFGPGTRLTVL.

This clone was recorded only once. The chain employs TRBV25-1 and TRBJ1-2, with 7 bases that match TRBD1. V lost 8 bases to trimming and J lost 7 bases; unmatched junction nucleotides: 7. Germline CDR1 MGHDK, CDR2 SYGVNS. This CDR3 has 12 residues. CDR3 coding DNA: TGTGCCAGCCGGACAGGTTTTGGTGGCTACACCTTC. Translating it yields CASRTGFGGYTF.

V gene TRBV27 combines with J gene TRBJ2-2; 11 positions agree with TRBD2. The CDR3 spans 16 residues. CDR1 and CDR2 from the germline V gene are MNHEY and SMNVEV (reference sequence). After removal of 5 bases from V and 6 bases from J, the junction contained 8 bases not matched to a gene. The CDR3 here is CASSLLAGGPPGELFF. The CDR3 nucleotides are TGTGCCAGCAGTCTCTTAGCGGGAGGGCCTCCCGGGGAGCTGTTTTTT.

The V call is TRBV25-1, the J call TRBJ2-1; no clear D gene. This CDR3 is built from 17 residues. Germline CDR1 MGHDK, CDR2 SYGVNS. V shed 1 base and J shed 7 bases, with 20 bases lying between them. The chain's CDR3 is CASSELGGWVGRNEQFF. The CDR3 DNA follows: TGTGCCAGCAGTGAATTAGGTGGCTGGGTAGGCAGGAATGAGCAGTTCTTC.

CDR3 nucleotide sequence: TGCGCCAGCAGTAGGGACAGGGGTGGCACTGAAGCTTTCTTT. Its protein product is CASSRDRGGTEAFF. The chain uses TRBV10-2 and TRBJ1-1; 10 bases are a match to TRBD1. The germline CDR1 and CDR2 sequences are WSHSY and SAAADI. J was trimmed by 4 bases and V by 5 bases; bases with no gene match: 4. The CDR3 has 14 amino acids.

In this sample, this clone turned up once. The rearrangement uses TRBV13 and TRBJ1-5, with a weak D call TRBD1 (6 bases). CDR3 length: 14 amino acids. Looked up from germline, CDR1 is PRHDT and CDR2 is FYEKMQ (reference sequence). With 5 bases removed from V and 1 base from J, the gap between germline ends came to 9 bases. Here the CDR3 reads CASSPGTSNQPQHF. CDR3 DNA: TGTGCCAGCAGCCCCGGGACAAGCAATCAGCCCCAGCATTTT. Full variable domain (missing parts from reference TRBV13 and TRBJ1-5): AAGVIQSPRHLIKEKRETATLKCYPIPRHDTVYWYQQGPGQDPQFLISFYEKMQSDKGSIPDRFSAQQFSDYHSELNMSSLELGDSALYFCASSPGTSNQPQHFGDGTRLSIL.

J is TRBJ2-7 and V is TRBV29-1; TRBD1 matches at 9 bases. Germline lookup yields CDR1 SQVTM and CDR2 ANQGSEA. The CDR3 is made up of 15 amino acids. After removal of 6 bases from V and 3 bases from J, the junction contained 12 bases not matched to a gene. CDR3 nucleotides: TGCAGCGTGTATTCCCGGGACAGGGACGTCTACGAGCAGTACTTC. Protein sequence: CSVYSRDRDVYEQYF.

The chain recombines TRBV7-2 with TRBJ1-6; no definite D call. Germline assignment: CDR1 SGHTA and CDR2 FQGNSA. This CDR3 contains 15 residues. V was shortened by 4 bases and J by 6 bases, with 13 bases between the two germline ends. CDR3 protein: CASSSPEGFNSPLHF. The CDR3 DNA reads as TGTGCCAGCAGCTCCCCGGAGGGTTTTAATTCACCCCTCCACTTT.

The chain joins TRBV2 to TRBJ1-5; TRBD1 aligns across 8 bases. Germline V gives CDR1 SNHLY, CDR2 FYNNEI. The CDR3 sequence is 15 residues long. Trimming removed 6 bases from V and 4 bases from J; junction bases left unmatched: 8. The CDR3 is CASRTDRGGNQPQHF. Here the CDR3 DNA reads TGTGCCAGCAGGACCGACAGGGGAGGGAATCAGCCCCAGCATTTT.

The rearrangement uses TRBV7-9 and TRBJ1-1; TRBD1 matches at 7 bases. There are 14 residues in the CDR3. From germline, CDR1 is SEHNR and CDR2 FQNEAQ (reference sequence). V lost 5 bases, J lost 0 bases, and 3 bases stayed unmatched. The CDR3 nucleotides are TGTGCCAGCAGCCCACAGGGGATGAACACTGAAGCTTTCTTT. Residues: CASSPQGMNTEAFF.

V and J are TRBV29-1 and TRBJ1-6; weak D call: TRBD1 (6 bases). This CDR3 has 15 amino acids. CDR1 is SQVTM and CDR2 is ANQGSEA in the germline V gene. V gave up 6 bases and J gave up 7 bases, with 19 bases separating them. The CDR3, as DNA: TGCAGCGTGGCGACAGGTTCCGAGTTGAATTCACCCCTCCACTTT. Translation gives CSVATGSELNSPLHF.

The V gene is TRBV10-3, the J gene TRBJ1-5; 7 positions agree with TRBD1. CDR1 and CDR2 from the germline V gene are ENHRY and SYGVKD. The CDR3 spans 15 residues. Losses at the gene ends were 4 bases for V and 5 bases for J; bases not matched to a gene: 8. This CDR3 is CAISGPGGKDQPQHF. Here the CDR3 DNA reads TGTGCCATCAGTGGTCCAGGGGGGAAGGATCAGCCCCAGCATTTT.

V usage is TRBV27 and J usage is TRBJ1-4; possible D gene TRBD1, 5 bases. Germline CDR1 and CDR2: MNHEY and SMNVEV (reference sequence). V was cut by 4 bases and J by 6 bases, with 12 bases left in between. CDR3 length: 14 amino acids. The CDR3 loop is CASSSGGSYEKLFF. In nucleotides, the CDR3 is TGTGCCAGCAGTTCTGGGGGGTCGTATGAAAAACTGTTTTTT.

This clone was observed a single time. The chain uses TRBV24-1 and TRBJ1-4; D may be TRBD1 (5 bases). In germline, CDR1 is KGHDR, CDR2 SFDVKD. This CDR3 comprises 15 residues. Trimming pared 3 bases from V and 0 bases from J, leaving 7 bases between. The CDR3 is CATSDGAATNEKLFF. In DNA form, the CDR3 reads TGTGCCACCAGTGATGGGGCAGCAACTAATGAAAAACTGTTTTTT.

The V gene is TRBV7-6, the J gene TRBJ1-1; tentative D call: TRBD1 (6 bases). The ends were cut back, 1 base at V and 3 bases at J, with 12 bases in the middle. Germline values: CDR1 SGHVS, CDR2 FNYEAQ. This CDR3 has 15 amino acids. CDR3 protein: CASSLVGGADTEAFF. The CDR3 DNA sequence: TGTGCCAGCAGCTTAGTTGGGGGGGCGGACACTGAAGCTTTCTTT.

This clone was observed a few times. At the DNA level, this CDR3 is encoded by other sequences in the same sample as well. This chain links TRBV10-2 with TRBJ1-5; D possibly corresponds to TRBD1 (6 bases). This CDR3 region has 13 residues. The germline CDR1 and CDR2 sequences are WSHSY and SAAADI. Trimming stripped 6 bases from V and 5 bases from J, with 11 bases between. CDR3 protein: CASRQGRDQPQHF. The CDR3 bases are TGCGCCAGCAGACAGGGAAGGGATCAGCCCCAGCATTTT.

This clone was found a few times. This chain uses TRBV19 with TRBJ1-2; TRBD1 aligns across 9 bases. The CDR3 contains 15 residues. Germline V CDR1 and CDR2: LNHDA, SQIVND (reference sequence). With V trimmed by 5 bases and J by 2 bases, 6 bases remained unmatched. Here the CDR3 reads CASSAHRGLNYGYTF. CDR3 nucleotide sequence: TGTGCCAGTAGTGCACACAGGGGGCTCAACTATGGCTACACCTTC.

The V and J genes are TRBV19 and TRBJ2-1, with 7 nucleotides matching TRBD1. Per germline, CDR1 LNHDA and CDR2 SQIVND (reference sequence). The CDR3 is made up of 16 amino acids. V was clipped by 5 bases and J by 4 bases; unmatched bases: 11. In DNA form, the CDR3 reads TGTGCCAGTAGTGAGCGGACCGGGACAGAGTACAATGAGCAGTTCTTC. Amino acids: CASSERTGTEYNEQFF.

The chain carries TRBV3-1 (or the pseudogene TRBV3-2) and TRBJ2-3; 11 bases align to TRBD1. J gave up 4 bases and V 4 bases, and 4 bases lay outside the gene matches. CDR1 is LGHDT and CDR2 is YNNKEL in the germline V gene (reference sequence). The CDR3 consists of 15 residues. The CDR3, as DNA: TGTGCCAGCAGCCGCCCGGGACAGGGGGCAGATACGCAGTATTTT. This sequence encodes CASSRPGQGADTQYF.